These 13 T cell receptor beta chains came from one sample sequenced in a study of shared clonotypes between healthy human individuals. Clones were read by immunoSEQ multiplex PCR, and TCRdb kept only the in-frame ones, dropping some. The data contain about 1.1 million clones, 70% to 85% of them singletons. Sequenced: memory CD4+ T cells from PBMCs. Subset: CD45RA-negative fraction. These TCRs come from a man in his late teens or twenties in good health. Some clones in this sample may be carry-over from other donors' samples.

The gene calls are TRBV28 and TRBJ2-1; D could derive from TRBD1 or TRBD2 (5 bases each). Trimming left V 7 bases short and J 12 bases short, with 19 bases between. This CDR3 spans 13 amino acids. Germline V lookup: CDR1 MDHEN, CDR2 SYDVKM. The CDR3 bases are TGTGCCAGCAAATCCTGGGGGACCGCGGGGCAGTTCTTC. Its protein product is CASKSWGTAGQFF.

This clone was counted a single time. This likely came from a read error, as a far larger clone is one base away. CDR3 nucleotide sequence: TGTGTCATCTCTGAGGTGGCCACCGGGGAGCTGTTTTTT. This encodes CVISEVATGELFF. This sequence joins TRBV10-3 and TRBJ2-2; D is unclear. Germline assignment: CDR1 ENHRY and CDR2 SYGVKD. This CDR3 has 13 residues.

DNA for the CDR3: TGTGCCAGCAGCTTAGCTGGGACTAGCACCAATGAGCAGTTCTTC. This sequence encodes CASSLAGTSTNEQFF. V gene TRBV11-3 combines with J gene TRBJ2-1, with TRBD2 matching over 9 bases. Germline loops: CDR1 SGHNT, CDR2 YENEEA. The CDR3 has 15 residues. The V and J ends lost 1 base and 6 bases, in that order; junction bases with no gene match: 4.

This clone was recorded a few times. The rearrangement joins TRBV6-1 to TRBJ1-4; D unclear. CDR1 is MNHNS, CDR2 SASEGT, per germline. The ends were cut back, 2 bases at V and 5 bases at J, with 6 bases in the middle. This CDR3 comprises 13 residues. The CDR3 protein is CASSELQNEKLFF. CDR3 nucleotides: TGTGCCAGCAGTGAATTGCAGAATGAAAAACTGTTTTTT.

The chain recombines TRBV7-6 with TRBJ2-2; D unclear. Germline CDR1 SGHVS, CDR2 FNYEAQ. The CDR3 has 16 amino acids. The V gene lost 0 bases and the J gene lost 1 base, with 9 bases spanning the gap. This CDR3 reads CASSLASQRNTGELFF. CDR3 sequence (DNA): TGTGCCAGCAGCTTAGCTTCACAGCGGAACACCGGGGAGCTGTTTTTT.

The chain employs TRBV7-8 and TRBJ2-5; D perhaps matches TRBD1 (6 bases). V dropped 3 bases and J dropped 4 bases, with 9 bases sitting between them. CDR1 SGHVS and CDR2 FQNEAQ come from the germline V gene. CDR3 length equals 13 residues. The CDR3 DNA reads TGTGCCAGCAGCTTGCTAGGGGGAGAGACCCAGTACTTC. Protein: CASSLLGGETQYF.

Of note for this clone: A read error is possible here, since a much larger clone lies one base away. This chain links TRBV29-1 with TRBJ2-7, with 10 nucleotides matching TRBD1. The CDR3 consists of 16 residues. The J segment lost 1 base and the V segment lost 5 bases, leaving 11 bases of the junction unmatched. Germline V gene data show CDR1 as SQVTM and CDR2 as ANQGSEA. The CDR3 loop is CSVRGASDRGSYEQYF. DNA for the CDR3: TGCAGCGTTAGGGGAGCATCGGACAGGGGGTCCTACGAGCAGTACTTC.

This clone was counted between two and nine times. The same CDR3 can be traced to other DNA sequences in this sample. This chain links TRBV19 with TRBJ1-5; 7 bases match TRBD1. The CDR3 sequence is 13 residues long. Germline values: CDR1 LNHDA, CDR2 SQIVND (reference sequence). V lost 4 bases and J lost 5; bases outside the gene matches: 2. CDR3 protein: CASSRDRDQPQHF. Here the CDR3 DNA reads TGTGCCAGTAGTAGGGACAGAGATCAGCCCCAGCATTTT.

This chain joins TRBV9 and TRBJ1-1; D might be TRBD1 (5 bases). This CDR3 is built from 16 residues. Trimming removed 4 bases from V and 5 bases from J, with 21 bases in between. Germline assignment: CDR1 SGDLS and CDR2 YYNGEE. The CDR3 DNA is TGTGCCAGCAGCCCCCACTTGAACGGGGGAGGAACTGAAGCTTTCTTT. This encodes CASSPHLNGGGTEAFF.

The rearrangement joins TRBV27 to TRBJ1-1; the D gene is possibly TRBD1 (5 bases). The CDR3 covers 14 residues. V was cut by 6 bases and J by 2 bases, with 13 bases left in between. CDR1 is MNHEY, CDR2 SMNVEV, per germline (reference sequence). Here the CDR3 DNA reads TGTGCCAGCAGATCGGGGCTTCTTAACACTGAAGCTTTCTTT. It yields the protein CASRSGLLNTEAFF.

The chain joins TRBV19 to TRBJ2-2; a weak D match, TRBD2 (6 bases). V gave up 8 bases and J gave up 8 bases, with 21 bases separating them. In germline, CDR1 is LNHDA, CDR2 SQIVND (reference sequence). The CDR3 runs 15 residues. The CDR3 loop is CASSLWDFLAGELFF. DNA for the CDR3: TGTGCCAGTTCCCTTTGGGACTTCTTAGCGGGGGAGCTGTTTTTT.

V and J are TRBV28 and TRBJ2-1; 7 positions agree with TRBD1. This CDR3 is built from 14 residues. Losses at the gene ends were 4 bases for V and 8 bases for J; bases not matched to a gene: 8. Germline V gives CDR1 MDHEN, CDR2 SYDVKM. CDR3 DNA sequence: TGTGCCAGCAGTTACAACAGGGGTAGCGATGAGCAGTTCTTC. This translates into CASSYNRGSDEQFF.

There are many counts of this clone. This chain joins TRBV4-2 and TRBJ2-7; the match to TRBD2 covers 7 bases. This CDR3 region has 17 residues. The ends lost 2 bases at V and 3 bases at J; junction bases unmatched: 13. Germline V gene data show CDR1 as LGHNA and CDR2 as YNFKEQ. CDR3 in amino acids: CASSQSVSREILYEQYF. The CDR3 nucleotides read TGTGCCAGCAGCCAATCGGTATCGCGGGAGATTCTCTACGAGCAGTACTTC.